A selection of T cell receptor beta chains follows, all from one sample in a study of blood T cell repertoires in COVID-19. Libraries were prepared by immunoSEQ multiplex PCR; TCRdb keeps only in-frame clonotypes and omits some of them. This sample carries 300,000 or so clones, around 88% of them seen once, and the ten largest clones take about 1.2%. Sequencing was done on a sample of peripheral blood. The source of these receptors is a woman aged 45-60 years with acute or convalescent COVID-19. The CDR3 runs from the conserved cysteine through the conserved F or W. Each record gives: D gene, V gene, J gene, clone size, CDR3 protein, CDR3 DNA. A D gene is named only where the DNA matches it firmly. Rows may omit the clone size; those that give it use once, few, many or a size class.

d_gene: NA; v_gene: TRBV6-5; j_gene: TRBJ1-5; abundance: NA; CDR3aa: CASRAGGGGNQPQHF; CDR3nt: TGTGCCAGCAGAGCGGGAGGAGGGGGCAATCAGCCCCAGCATTTT
d_gene: NA; v_gene: TRBV29-1; j_gene: TRBJ2-6; abundance: few; CDR3aa: CSVVPSPGANVLTF; CDR3nt: TGCAGCGTGGTGCCTAGCCCTGGGGCCAACGTCCTGACTTTC
d_gene: TRBD1; v_gene: TRBV15; j_gene: TRBJ1-1; abundance: NA; CDR3aa: CATSGQGVGTEAFF; CDR3nt: TGTGCCACCAGCGGACAGGGTGTAGGCACTGAAGCTTTCTTT
d_gene: NA; v_gene: TRBV9; j_gene: TRBJ1-3; abundance: once; CDR3aa: CASSAGRGSGNTIYF; CDR3nt: TGTGCCAGCAGCGCCGGGAGGGGATCCGGAAACACCATATATTTT
d_gene: TRBD1; v_gene: TRBV10-2; j_gene: TRBJ2-5; abundance: few; CDR3aa: CASSESQGRETQYF; CDR3nt: TGCGCCAGCAGTGAGTCACAGGGGCGCGAGACCCAGTACTTC
d_gene: NA; v_gene: TRBV2; j_gene: TRBJ2-7; abundance: NA; CDR3aa: CASSADGVYEQYF; CDR3nt: TGTGCCAGCAGTGCCGACGGAGTCTACGAGCAGTACTTC
d_gene: NA; v_gene: TRBV10-2; j_gene: TRBJ2-1; abundance: NA; CDR3aa: CASSEQGGAYNEQFF; CDR3nt: TGCGCCAGCAGTGAACAGGGCGGAGCCTACAATGAGCAGTTCTTC
d_gene: NA; v_gene: TRBV6-1; j_gene: TRBJ1-5; abundance: once; CDR3aa: CASSEGVYSNQPQHF; CDR3nt: TGTGCCAGCAGTGAAGGCGTGTATAGCAATCAGCCCCAGCATTTT
d_gene: NA; v_gene: TRBV3-1/TRBV3-2; j_gene: TRBJ2-3; abundance: NA; CDR3aa: CASSSLADSTDTQYF; CDR3nt: TGTGCCAGCAGCTCCCTGGCGGATAGCACAGATACGCAGTATTTT
d_gene: TRBD2; v_gene: TRBV7-2; j_gene: TRBJ2-7; abundance: NA; CDR3aa: CASSLNYASGTYEQYF; CDR3nt: TGTGCCAGCAGCTTAAATTACGCTAGCGGGACATACGAGCAGTACTTC
d_gene: TRBD1; v_gene: TRBV2; j_gene: TRBJ2-7; abundance: NA; CDR3aa: CASTVDRGPMGEQYF; CDR3nt: TGTGCCAGCACGGTCGACAGGGGTCCTATGGGTGAGCAGTACTTC
d_gene: NA; v_gene: TRBV19; j_gene: TRBJ1-1; abundance: NA; CDR3aa: CASSIIGVNTEAFF; CDR3nt: TGTGCCAGTAGTATAATCGGAGTGAACACTGAAGCTTTCTTT
d_gene: TRBD1; v_gene: TRBV5-5; j_gene: TRBJ1-1; abundance: NA; CDR3aa: CASSVGTGRPEAFF; CDR3nt: TGTGCCAGCAGCGTCGGGACAGGGAGACCTGAAGCTTTCTTT
d_gene: NA; v_gene: TRBV5-8; j_gene: TRBJ2-7; abundance: NA; CDR3aa: CASIKVGLYEQYF; CDR3nt: TGTGCCAGCATCAAGGTGGGGCTCTACGAGCAGTACTTC
d_gene: NA; v_gene: TRBV19; j_gene: TRBJ2-7; abundance: NA; CDR3aa: CATLSGSYEQYF; CDR3nt: TGTGCCACCCTAAGCGGGTCCTACGAGCAGTACTTC
d_gene: NA; v_gene: TRBV9; j_gene: TRBJ2-3; abundance: NA; CDR3aa: CASSLDSTDTQYF; CDR3nt: TGTGCCAGCAGCCTGGACTCTACAGATACGCAGTATTTT
d_gene: TRBD1; v_gene: TRBV7-3; j_gene: TRBJ1-6; abundance: NA; CDR3aa: CASSLGQGGNSPLHF; CDR3nt: TGTGCCAGCAGCCTGGGACAGGGCGGTAATTCACCCCTCCACTTT
d_gene: TRBD2; v_gene: TRBV4-2; j_gene: TRBJ2-1; abundance: NA; CDR3aa: CASSQGLAGGWYEQFF; CDR3nt: TGTGCCAGCAGCCAAGGACTAGCGGGAGGGTGGTATGAGCAGTTCTTC
d_gene: NA; v_gene: TRBV3-1/TRBV3-2; j_gene: TRBJ1-3; abundance: once; CDR3aa: CASSLFRGNTIYF; CDR3nt: TGTGCCAGCAGCCTTTTTCGTGGAAACACCATATATTTT
d_gene: NA; v_gene: TRBV11-2; j_gene: TRBJ2-1; abundance: NA; CDR3aa: CASSKLTLYNEQFF; CDR3nt: TGTGCCAGCAGCAAACTAACCCTTTACAATGAGCAGTTCTTC
d_gene: NA; v_gene: TRBV7-3; j_gene: TRBJ2-3; abundance: NA; CDR3aa: CASSLAQGTQYF; CDR3nt: TGTGCCAGCAGCTTAGCCCAGGGTACGCAGTATTTT
d_gene: NA; v_gene: TRBV10-3; j_gene: TRBJ2-3; abundance: NA; CDR3aa: CAISAPDSLGTDTQYF; CDR3nt: TGTGCCATCAGTGCCCCTGACTCGTTAGGCACAGATACGCAGTATTTT
d_gene: NA; v_gene: TRBV11-2; j_gene: TRBJ1-3; abundance: NA; CDR3aa: CASSLFVSGNTIYF; CDR3nt: TGTGCCAGCAGCTTATTCGTCTCTGGAAACACCATATATTTT
d_gene: NA; v_gene: TRBV7-9; j_gene: TRBJ1-4; abundance: NA; CDR3aa: CASRPPDRSNEKLFF; CDR3nt: TGTGCCAGCAGACCCCCCGACAGATCTAATGAAAAACTGTTTTTT
d_gene: TRBD1; v_gene: TRBV20-1; j_gene: TRBJ1-1; abundance: NA; CDR3aa: CSATGEGEAFF; CDR3nt: TGCAGTGCCACAGGGGAAGGAGAAGCTTTCTTT
d_gene: NA; v_gene: TRBV25-1; j_gene: TRBJ2-7; abundance: NA; CDR3aa: CASSYPGYEQYF; CDR3nt: TGTGCCAGCAGTTATCCGGGCTACGAGCAGTACTTC
d_gene: NA; v_gene: TRBV7-2; j_gene: TRBJ1-1; abundance: NA; CDR3aa: CASSLQTGTEAFF; CDR3nt: TGTGCCAGCAGCTTACAAACGGGTACTGAAGCTTTCTTT
d_gene: NA; v_gene: TRBV30; j_gene: TRBJ1-5; abundance: few; CDR3aa: CAWSKREIQPQHF; CDR3nt: TGTGCCTGGAGTAAGAGGGAAATCCAGCCCCAGCATTTT
d_gene: NA; v_gene: TRBV7-2; j_gene: TRBJ1-1; abundance: NA; CDR3aa: CASSPADGWPEAFF; CDR3nt: TGTGCCAGCAGCCCAGCGGACGGTTGGCCTGAAGCTTTCTTT
d_gene: TRBD2; v_gene: TRBV25-1; j_gene: TRBJ2-2; abundance: NA; CDR3aa: CASSDLPGLAGVSGELFF; CDR3nt: TGTGCCAGCAGTGATCTACCGGGACTAGCGGGAGTGAGCGGGGAGCTGTTTTTT
d_gene: TRBD1; v_gene: TRBV19; j_gene: TRBJ2-2; abundance: NA; CDR3aa: CASSLTGGFTGELFF; CDR3nt: TGTGCCAGTAGCCTCACAGGGGGTTTCACCGGGGAGCTGTTTTTT
d_gene: NA; v_gene: TRBV7-8; j_gene: TRBJ1-6; abundance: NA; CDR3aa: CASSLQLGSSPLHF; CDR3nt: TGTGCCAGCAGCCTACAACTTGGGAGTTCACCCCTCCACTTT
d_gene: NA; v_gene: TRBV12-3/TRBV12-4; j_gene: TRBJ1-3; abundance: NA; CDR3aa: CASSYEESDTIYF; CDR3nt: TGTGCCAGCAGTTACGAGGAGTCGGACACCATATATTTT
d_gene: NA; v_gene: TRBV27; j_gene: TRBJ2-7; abundance: NA; CDR3aa: CASRKGSDYSYEQYF; CDR3nt: TGTGCCAGCAGGAAGGGGTCGGATTATTCCTACGAGCAGTACTTC
d_gene: NA; v_gene: TRBV28; j_gene: TRBJ1-1; abundance: NA; CDR3aa: CASSSPGVGNTEAFF; CDR3nt: TGTGCCAGCAGTTCACCGGGGGTGGGGAACACTGAAGCTTTCTTT
d_gene: TRBD1; v_gene: TRBV5-1; j_gene: TRBJ1-2; abundance: NA; CDR3aa: CASSLTGGFNGYTF; CDR3nt: TGCGCCAGCAGCTTGACAGGGGGCTTCAATGGCTACACCTTC
d_gene: NA; v_gene: TRBV24-1; j_gene: TRBJ2-3; abundance: NA; CDR3aa: CATSDSGSVRTDTQYF; CDR3nt: TGTGCCACCAGTGATTCAGGGTCGGTGCGGACAGATACGCAGTATTTT
d_gene: NA; v_gene: TRBV5-1; j_gene: TRBJ1-4; abundance: NA; CDR3aa: CASSLGGDSEKLFF; CDR3nt: TGCGCCAGCAGCTTGGGGGGCGACAGTGAAAAACTGTTTTTT
d_gene: TRBD1; v_gene: TRBV18; j_gene: TRBJ1-1; abundance: NA; CDR3aa: CASSRPQGAKPEAFF; CDR3nt: TGTGCCAGCTCACGACCACAGGGGGCTAAGCCTGAAGCTTTCTTT
d_gene: NA; v_gene: TRBV5-1; j_gene: TRBJ1-2; abundance: NA; CDR3aa: CASSLGTANYGYTF; CDR3nt: TGCGCCAGCAGCTTGGGGACAGCTAACTATGGCTACACCTTC
d_gene: NA; v_gene: TRBV2; j_gene: TRBJ1-4; abundance: NA; CDR3aa: CASRPIPTSRGEKLFF; CDR3nt: TGTGCCAGCAGACCAATTCCAACCTCCCGAGGGGAAAAACTGTTTTTT
d_gene: NA; v_gene: TRBV5-1; j_gene: TRBJ2-5; abundance: NA; CDR3aa: CASSLEGGQTQYF; CDR3nt: TGCGCCAGCAGCTTGGAAGGAGGGCAGACCCAGTACTTC
d_gene: NA; v_gene: TRBV10-1; j_gene: TRBJ1-6; abundance: NA; CDR3aa: CASRADGNSPLHF; CDR3nt: TGCGCCAGCAGAGCGGACGGGAATTCACCCCTCCACTTT
d_gene: NA; v_gene: TRBV24-1; j_gene: TRBJ1-2; abundance: NA; CDR3aa: CATSDLNHGYTF; CDR3nt: TGTGCCACCAGTGATCTAAATCATGGCTACACCTTC
d_gene: TRBD2; v_gene: TRBV29-1; j_gene: TRBJ2-1; abundance: NA; CDR3aa: CSVTGLAGGAAYNEQFF; CDR3nt: TGCAGCGTCACCGGACTAGCGGGAGGTGCGGCCTACAATGAGCAGTTCTTC
d_gene: NA; v_gene: TRBV2; j_gene: TRBJ2-2; abundance: few; CDR3aa: CASSSDTTHTGELFF; CDR3nt: TGTGCCAGCAGTTCGGACACCACTCACACCGGGGAGCTGTTTTTT
d_gene: TRBD1; v_gene: TRBV10-3; j_gene: TRBJ2-7; abundance: NA; CDR3aa: CAISAGQGREQYF; CDR3nt: TGTGCCATCAGTGCCGGACAGGGTAGGGAGCAGTACTTC
d_gene: NA; v_gene: TRBV7-9; j_gene: TRBJ1-2; abundance: NA; CDR3aa: CASSLVTSYREDYGYTF; CDR3nt: TGTGCCAGCAGCTTAGTGACCTCCTACAGGGAAGACTATGGCTACACCTTC
d_gene: NA; v_gene: TRBV7-2; j_gene: TRBJ2-5; abundance: once; CDR3aa: CASSSDTGSQETQYF; CDR3nt: TGTGCCAGCAGCTCGGATACAGGGAGTCAAGAGACCCAGTACTTC
d_gene: NA; v_gene: TRBV6-5; j_gene: TRBJ1-2; abundance: NA; CDR3aa: CASTPGRERGYTF; CDR3nt: TGTGCCAGCACCCCGGGAAGGGAACGGGGCTACACCTTC
d_gene: NA; v_gene: TRBV7-2; j_gene: TRBJ1-3; abundance: few; CDR3aa: CASSFGIAAAIYF; CDR3nt: TGTGCCAGCAGCTTTGGTATCGCGGCGGCCATATATTTT
d_gene: NA; v_gene: TRBV2; j_gene: TRBJ1-2; abundance: once; CDR3aa: CASTRANYGYTF; CDR3nt: TGTGCCAGCACTCGAGCTAACTATGGCTACACCTTC
d_gene: TRBD2; v_gene: TRBV12-5; j_gene: TRBJ2-3; abundance: few; CDR3aa: CASGLSSGGGTDTQYF; CDR3nt: TGTGCTAGTGGCCTGAGCAGCGGGGGGGGCACAGATACGCAGTATTTT
d_gene: NA; v_gene: TRBV19; j_gene: TRBJ1-6; abundance: NA; CDR3aa: CASSPGHTNFGPLHF; CDR3nt: TGTGCCAGTAGTCCGGGACACACAAATTTTGGTCCCCTCCACTTT